Given below is one TCR beta chain in context. This entry belongs to a study of blood T cell repertoires in COVID-19. Study in general: Whether acute or convalescent, the COVID-19 samples came from the United States, Italy and Spain. The analysed material was cDNA or gDNA that came from T cells, B-cell-depleted T cells, or PBMCs.

As originally analysed: The assay estimated nucleated cells by amplifying reference gene primers. Sequencing was performed with immunoSEQ multiplex PCR; in TCRdb, only in-frame clones are kept and a portion is missing. V, J and clone size reflect that table, while D and trimming were determined from the DNA. The sample includes 80,000 to 100,000 clones, approximately 72% of them seen just once. The CDR3 totals 13 residues. The germline V and J ends were trimmed by 9 bases and 5 bases, with 13 bases remaining between them. Looked up from germline, CDR1 is KGHDR and CDR2 is SFDVKD. This receptor was taken from a man between 65 and 85 years old with acute or convalescent COVID-19. The chain joins TRBV24-1 to TRBJ2-1, with D maybe TRBD2 (8 bases). The material sequenced was peripheral blood. CDR3 nucleotides: TGTGCCACCCGGGAGGGGGCACACAATGAGCAGTTCTTC. As protein: CATREGAHNEQFF.